This T cell receptor beta chain was observed in a study of OX40 agonist ivuxolimab in advanced cancers. Study-level findings and limits: The authors did not determine the antigen specificity of the expanded peripheral T cells.

Profiling relied on immunoSEQ multiplex PCR, and the TCRdb table lists in-frame clones only, not all of them. The sample carries 55,000 to 80,000 clones, approximately 92% recorded once. To note about this clone: Antigen specificity is unknown.

Germline V gene data show CDR1 as SGHDN and CDR2 as FVKESK. The CDR3 is 15 residues long. V lost 3 bases and J lost 0, with 9 bases in between. The chain recombines TRBV14 with TRBJ2-4; no definite D call. The origin of this receptor is an adult with an advanced solid tumor such as melanoma, head and neck, liver or kidney cancer. Sequencing was performed on CD4+ or CD8+ T cells sorted from blood, taken in a trial of the OX40 agonist ivuxolimab. CDR3 protein: CASSHNDLAKNIQYF. CDR3 in DNA: TGTGCCAGCAGCCATAACGATCTAGCCAAAAACATTCAGTACTTC.